This TCR beta chain was sequenced in a study of shared clonotypes between healthy human individuals. Whole-study context: For every donor, three CD4 naive, three CD4 memory, two CD8 naive and one CD8 memory plates were used.

Naive CD8 cells were CD45RO-negative, positively selected for CCR7, excluding terminally differentiated effector memory CD45RA+ cells. Clones were sequenced by immunoSEQ multiplex PCR, and TCRdb holds only the in-frame ones, with some missing. The sample includes about 2 million clones, about 95% seen only once; the top ten take 0.85% to 1.3%. This clonotype originated in a young man in good health. Sequenced: naive CD8+ T cells sorted from blood.

The CDR3 reads CASSSREQFF. In DNA, the CDR3 is TGTGCCAGCAGCTCCCGTGAGCAGTTCTTC. The V gene is TRBV11-2, the J gene TRBJ2-1, with D uncertain. Germline assignment: CDR1 SGHAT and CDR2 FQNNGV. There are 10 residues in the CDR3. Trimming took off 4 bases at V and 9 bases at J, with 4 bases between the two ends.